The entry that follows covers one TCR beta chain sequence. There are many counts of this clonotype. The specificity of this receptor is unknown. The sample holds no much larger clone one base away, and base qualities are not on file. From cysteine to phenylalanine, the CDR3 is 15 amino acids long. This entry keeps only the CDR3 DNA: 45 bases, framed from base 1. Reading the germline V gene gives CDR1 SGHRS and CDR2 YFSETQ. V is pared back by 4 bases and J by 0 bases, with 14 bases lying between the germline termini. Ophthalmopathy patients had moderately to severely active disease, Clinical Activity Score of at least 3, NOSPECS grade of at least 4, and duration under 3 months. Patients with uncontrolled infections, other autoimmune diseases, pregnancy or lactation were excluded. Diagnoses relied on clinical symptoms, serum thyroxine and TRAb, thyroid ultrasound and orbital computed tomography. PBMCs were separated from under 12 ml of fresh peripheral blood using Ficoll-Paque density gradient centrifugation. Trizol reagent was used to extract total RNA, and RNA quality was then checked on an Agilent 2100 Bioanalyzer.

The data were taken from a study of T cells in Graves' hyperthyroidism and ophthalmopathy (dated by TCRdb to about 2019). Context from the whole study: Peripheral blood samples were taken at the time of initial diagnosis, prior to any treatment. Prospective prediction of ophthalmopathy was tested in an independent validation cohort consisting of fewer than 20 hyperthyroidism patients and about 17 patients who later progressed to ophthalmopathy. To identify distinguishing TCR V-J signatures, a discovery cohort of around 100 patients was used, comprising 40 to 45 with Graves' ophthalmopathy and some 60 with stable Graves' hyperthyroidism. Thyroid tissue and blood T-cell repertoires from six Graves' hyperthyroidism patients were also compared in the study. TCR Vbeta CDR3 sequencing of 140 or so peripheral blood samples (fewer than 45 ophthalmopathy, about 75 hyperthyroidism and around 17 progressor patients) is reported in the paper. The roughly 99 discovery patients were divided at random into training and test sets in a 7:3 ratio. After sampling, hyperthyroidism patients received methimazole starting at 30 mg daily, and ophthalmopathy patients received high-dose intravenous methylprednisolone.

Overall results and qualifications from the work: In validation, the model predicted progression to ophthalmopathy with approximately 71% sensitivity and roughly 75% specificity, a median of 6.5 months before onset. No statistical method was used to set the sample size in advance, and investigators knew the group allocation. Most expanded thyroid clonotypes (frequency above 0.001) were also detected in blood, suggesting blood repertoires may reflect thyroid immune responses. A 13 V-J signature model separated ophthalmopathy from stable hyperthyroidism, with around 90% sensitivity and just under 84% specificity in cross-validation and 80%/75% in testing.

Amplification of TCR beta CDR3 regions was carried out from RNA transcripts. The TCR CDR3 was subjected to a first round of RT-PCR using the HTBI primer set and the Qiagen OneStep RT-PCR kit. Libraries were constructed in a second round of multiplex PCR, after which size selection and purification were performed. Sequencing of the libraries was done on an Illumina HiSeq2000 using paired-end 100 bp reads. The original methods were these. SOAPnuke was used to process the raw data, throwing out any read that contained adapters or uncalled bases, had a mean Phred below 15, or lacked an exact constant-primer or identifier match. High-quality paired reads were merged with COPE v1.2.5, and unique nucleotide sequences were defined as clonotypes. Clonotypes were aligned to IMGT TRBV, TRBD and TRBJ reference segments using MiTCR v1.1. Only V-J combinations with frequency above 0.0001, covering 99% to 99.2% of repertoires, were analysed. A TCS score was defined as the ratio of F50 (clonal expansion) to E x V (chaos), with BLOSUM62-based TCRdist applied between CDR3 peptides within each V-J. Welch's t-statistics and random forest reduced some 510 V-J features to about 13, which were used in a naive Bayes classifier (R e1071). TCRdb passed the public sequencing reads through fastp at Q25 and MiXCR, retaining productive beta sequences. Each record represents a unique CDR3 protein, reported with the most common genes and DNA among its rows. TCRdb, not the original authors, processed these V and J calls. The sample data list 600,000 to 650,000 distinct CDR3 sequences, and less than 25% of these were observed just once. Over 30% of the sample comes from the top ten.

The receptor comes from a man aged 30 to 39 with Graves' ophthalmopathy. The sample was blood. The rearrangement joined TRBV5-1 to TRBJ2-7; 6 matching bases give a weak D call of TRBD1. The CDR3 is CASSIGQISSYEQYF. The DNA sequence is as follows: TGCGCCAGCAGCATCGGACAGATAAGCTCCTACGAGCAGTACTTC.